Reported below is one T cell receptor beta chain. The data belong to a study of blood T cell repertoires in COVID-19. The CDR3 consists of 16 residues. Per germline, CDR1 SNHLY and CDR2 FYNNEI. J gave up 7 bases and V 6 bases, and 18 bases lay outside the gene matches. As originally analysed: Estimated nucleated cell counts came from reference gene primer amplification. Clones were sequenced by immunoSEQ multiplex PCR, and TCRdb holds only the in-frame ones, with some missing. That table gives V, J and clone size, and the DNA gave D and trimming. The sample has tens of thousands of clones; more than 85% are singletons.

V usage is TRBV2 and J usage is TRBJ2-7; 7 nucleotides agree with TRBD2. Sample: peripheral blood. The TCR sequence derives from a man aged 70 or older with active or convalescent COVID-19. DNA for the CDR3: TGTGCCAGCAGCCAGGGTCAACACAGGTTGGGGGGGGAGCAGTACTTC. Its protein product is CASSQGQHRLGGEQYF.